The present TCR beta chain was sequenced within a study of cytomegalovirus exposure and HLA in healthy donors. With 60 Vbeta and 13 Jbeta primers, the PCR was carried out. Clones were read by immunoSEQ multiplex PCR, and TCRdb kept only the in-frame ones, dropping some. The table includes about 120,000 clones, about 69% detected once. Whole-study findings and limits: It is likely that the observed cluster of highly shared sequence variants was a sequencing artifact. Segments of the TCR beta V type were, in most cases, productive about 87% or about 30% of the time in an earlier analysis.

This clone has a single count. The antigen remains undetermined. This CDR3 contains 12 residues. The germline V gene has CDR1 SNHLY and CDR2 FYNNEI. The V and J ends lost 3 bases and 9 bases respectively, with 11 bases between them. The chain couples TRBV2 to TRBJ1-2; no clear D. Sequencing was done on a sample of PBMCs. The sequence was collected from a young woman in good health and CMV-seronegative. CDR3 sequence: CASSESWTSYTF. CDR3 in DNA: TGTGCCAGCAGTGAGAGTTGGACTAGCTACACCTTC.